This TCR beta chain was recorded in a study of blood T cell repertoires in COVID-19. Study-wide background: COVID-19 samples collected from the United States, Italy and Spain covered acute and convalescent phases. T cells, B-cell-depleted T cells, or PBMCs supplied cDNA or gDNA.

This CDR3 has 14 residues. The germline CDR1 and CDR2 sequences are LNHNV and YYDKDF (reference sequence). Trimming at V came to 7 bases and at J to 7 bases, leaving 9 bases not matched to a gene. Original processing notes: Scientists estimated how many nucleated cells there were by amplifying reference gene primers. The table came from immunoSEQ multiplex PCR; TCRdb's copy has only in-frame clones and leaves some out. V, J and clone size were drawn from that table, and D and trimming were deduced from the DNA. The repertoire holds fewer than 100,000 clones, approximately 83% seen once, with about 3.8% in the top ten.

This chain links TRBV15 with TRBJ2-3; TRBD2 aligns across 9 bases. Sequencing was performed on peripheral blood. This TCR was recovered from a man aged 60 to 75 with acute or convalescent COVID-19. Written as DNA, the CDR3 is TGTGCCACCACCCCTGGTCTAGCGGGATATACGCAGTATTTT. This gives the protein CATTPGLAGYTQYF.